One TCR beta chain is described in this entry. The target antigen is unknown. In TCRdb, the reads were re-called with MiXCR into one record per CDR3 protein. The sample consists of hundreds of thousands of distinct CDR3 sequences, about two fifths of them appearing once. This sample was included in a study of T cell repertoires in cytomegalovirus infection. Study summary: In the study, CMV epitopes included recently identified HLA-C-restricted and well-studied HLA-B-restricted ones. Study-wide results and caveats: HLA-C-restricted TCR beta clonotypes specific for CMV led the ex vivo response.

The material was cultured PBMCs, obtained from culture after CMV antigen stimulation. This clonotype was obtained from a human donor in good health (CMV status not recorded). Some clones in this sample may be carry-over from other donors' samples.

Here the CDR3 reads CASSLDRVRTYEQYF. In nucleotides, the CDR3 is TGTGCCAGCAGCTTGGACAGGGTAAGGACCTACGAGCAGTACTTC. This chain connects TRBV7-2 to TRBJ2-7; TRBD1 agrees at 8 bases. The CDR3 contains 15 residues. Germline V lookup: CDR1 SGHTA, CDR2 FQGNSA. J was trimmed by 2 bases and V by 3 bases; bases with no gene match: 6.